These 2 T cell receptor beta chains share one sample of origin, sequenced in a study of CD8 T cells in ankylosing spondylitis. General study results and limits: Ankylosing spondylitis blood appeared to be characterized by a TCR beta motif of roughly eight highly homologous variants.

TCRdb reprocessed the 5' RACE reads via MiXCR and lists one record per CDR3 protein. The sample has 450,000 or so distinct CDR3 sequences; roughly a quarter are singletons. These TCRs' antigens remain unknown. Sequencing used blood, either unsorted or a sorted T cell fraction (not recorded which). The source of these receptors is a male donor with ankylosing spondylitis.

V and J are TRBV3-1 and TRBJ2-1, with D perhaps matching TRBD2 (5 bases). The germline V and J ends were trimmed by 2 bases and 6 bases, with 5 bases remaining between them. The germline V gene has CDR1 LGHDT and CDR2 YNNKEL (reference sequence). This CDR3 is built from 12 residues. The CDR3 DNA reads TGTGCCAGCAGCCAACTAGCCAATGAGCAGTTCTTC. This codes for CASSQLANEQFF.

The chain's CDR3 is CASSLILRGLDTQYF. The CDR3 DNA follows: TGTGCCAGCAGCTTAATCCTAAGGGGGCTAGATACGCAGTATTTT. V gene TRBV11-2 combines with J gene TRBJ2-3; the match to TRBD1 covers 7 bases. The junction had 7 bases not matched to a gene; V was cut back by 2 bases and J by 5 bases. This CDR3 region has 15 residues. Germline CDR1 and CDR2: SGHAT and FQNNGV.